Below, one T cell receptor beta chain is given with its context. The antigen is not known. V lost 6 bases to trimming and J lost 2 bases, with 1 base between them. CDR1 is KGHSH, CDR2 LQKENI, per germline. The CDR3 is 10 residues long. TCRdb's table, derived via immunoSEQ multiplex PCR, lists solely in-frame clones and lacks some. Of fewer than 200,000 clones listed, over 50% are singletons. The entry originates in a study of shared clonotypes between healthy human individuals. The overall study: The cohort had two women and a few men, ages 18 to 49. Study results and caveats: Across subsets, estimated richness was generally greater for naive than for memory populations.

The chain carries TRBV18 and TRBJ2-5; no reliable D call. The sample consisted of memory CD4+ T cells sorted from blood. Subset denoted: CD45RA-negative fraction. This sequence originates from a man under 40 in good health. CDR3 amino acids: CASSQETQYF. CDR3 DNA sequence: TGTGCCAGCTCTCAAGAGACCCAGTACTTC. The whole variable domain, remainder taken from reference TRBV18 and TRBJ2-5, is NAGVMQNPRHLVRRRGQEARLRCSPMKGHSHVYWYRQLPEEGLKFMVYLQKENIIDESGMPKERFSAEFPKEGPSILRIQQVVRGDSAAYFCASSQETQYFGPGTRLLVL.